The T cell receptor (beta chain) under discussion was sequenced for a study of CD8 T cells in ankylosing spondylitis. Germline CDR1 KGHSH, CDR2 LQKENI. CDR3 size: 17 residues. V lost 1 base to trimming and J lost 3 bases; unmatched junction nucleotides: 3. The table lists this clonotype with many counts. TCRdb fed the 5' RACE reads into MiXCR, producing one record per CDR3 protein. The repertoire consists of some 200,000 distinct CDR3 sequences, with approximately 24% occurring once and the leading ten covering approximately 6.6%. The chain has TRBV18 and TRBJ2-1; TRBD2 matches at 13 bases. The sample consisted of blood, either unsorted or a sorted T cell fraction (not recorded which). The TCR sequence derives from a male donor with ankylosing spondylitis or in good health (not recorded which). The CDR3 spells CASSPQRLAGGYNEQFF. The CDR3 DNA reads as TGTGCCAGCTCACCACAAAGACTAGCGGGAGGCTACAATGAGCAGTTCTTC. Looking up the rest from reference TRBV18 and TRBJ2-1 gives the full variable domain: NAGVMQNPRHLVRRRGQEARLRCSPMKGHSHVYWYRQLPEEGLKFMVYLQKENIIDESGMPKERFSAEFPKEGPSILRIQQVVRGDSAAYFCASSPQRLAGGYNEQFFGPGTRLTVL.